Presented here are 13 T cell receptor beta chains from one specimen sequenced in a study of T cell responses to AZD1222 COVID-19 vaccine. The repertoire was sequenced with immunoSEQ multiplex PCR; TCRdb's copy has only in-frame clones and lacks some. This table holds roughly 150,000 clones, about 91% found once. Material: peripheral blood, obtained on day 0 of AZD1222 vaccination. The receptors come from an adult in good health.

The chain employs TRBV6-2 or TRBV6-3 and TRBJ1-3, with D uncertain. The CDR3 length is 18 residues. Trimming removed 7 bases at V and 2 bases at J, with 24 bases between. Per the germline V gene, CDR1 is MNHEY and CDR2 is SVGEGT. This CDR3 reads CASIPSPRTVVAGNTIYF. In DNA, the CDR3 is TGTGCCAGCATCCCCTCGCCAAGGACCGTCGTTGCTGGAAACACCATATATTTT.

This chain uses TRBV5-1 with TRBJ2-2, with 14 bases lining up with TRBD2. Germline trimming cut 7 bases from V and 4 bases from J; bases unmatched to any gene: 3. Germline loops: CDR1 SGHRS, CDR2 YFSETQ. The CDR3 loop spans 15 amino acids. The CDR3 DNA follows: TGCGCCAGCTGGGGGACTAGCGGGGGCACCGGGGAGCTGTTTTTT. This encodes CASWGTSGGTGELFF.

Points on this clone: The junction departs from the called germline gene at one end, perhaps through a read error. The chain joins TRBV7-9 to TRBJ1-5; 7 nucleotides line up with TRBD1. Per germline, CDR1 SEHNR and CDR2 FQNEAQ (reference sequence). This CDR3 region has 13 residues. For the CDR3, the DNA is TGTGCCAGCAGCCCAACAGGGGCCCATTTCATGTATTTT. It codes for CASSPTGAHFMYF.

J is TRBJ1-2 and V is TRBV19, with D hard to call. The V end lost 6 bases, the J end lost 4 bases, and 12 bases lay between the germline ends. Germline lookup yields CDR1 LNHDA and CDR2 SQIVND (reference sequence). CDR3 length: 13 amino acids. The CDR3 is CASRGGYPYGYTF. CDR3 nucleotides: TGTGCCAGTAGGGGCGGTTACCCCTATGGCTACACCTTC.

The chain uses TRBV18 and TRBJ2-5; the match to TRBD2 covers 13 bases. The CDR3 covers 16 residues. Germline CDR1 and CDR2: KGHSH and LQKENI. J was trimmed by 4 bases and V by 3 bases; bases with no gene match: 5. CDR3 bases: TGTGCCAGCTCACCTCGGACTAGCGGGGGAGGAGAGACCCAGTACTTC. It translates to CASSPRTSGGGETQYF.

The rearrangement joins TRBV5-5 to TRBJ1-1; TRBD1 matches 8 bases. After removal of 4 bases from V and 4 bases from J, the junction contained 3 bases not matched to a gene. The V gene's germline CDR1 is SGHKS and CDR2 YYEKEE (reference sequence). The CDR3 has 13 amino acids. The CDR3 spells CASSIGQGTEAFF. In nucleotides, the CDR3 is TGTGCCAGCAGCATCGGACAGGGCACTGAAGCTTTCTTT. Full variable domain (rest looked up from reference TRBV5-5 and TRBJ1-1): DAGVTQSPTHLIKTRGQQVTLRCSPISGHKSVSWYQQVLGQGPQFIFQYYEKEERGRGNFPDRFSARQFPNYSSELNVNALLLGDSALYLCASSIGQGTEAFFGQGTRLTVV.

V gene TRBV3-1 (or the pseudogene TRBV3-2) combines with J gene TRBJ1-6, with D unresolved. Trimming left V 4 bases short and J 9 bases short, with 13 bases between. The CDR3 is made up of 14 amino acids. Germline V lookup: CDR1 LGHDT, CDR2 YNNKEL (reference sequence). The CDR3 coding sequence is TGTGCCAGCAGCCCATATGAGCGGCGTTCACCCCTCCACTTT. Translated: CASSPYERRSPLHF.

This chain uses TRBV9 with TRBJ1-6; D is ambiguous. The CDR3 sequence is 13 residues long. Trimming took off 1 base at V and 9 bases at J, with 8 bases between the two ends. CDR1 SGDLS and CDR2 YYNGEE come from the germline V gene. CDR3 DNA sequence: TGTGCCAGCAGCGTAATAGAGGGTTCACCCCTCCACTTT. Its translation: CASSVIEGSPLHF. Combining the CDR3 with reference TRBV9 and TRBJ1-6 gives the whole variable domain DSGVTQTPKHLITATGQRVTLRCSPRSGDLSVYWYQQSLDQGLQFLIQYYNGEERAKGNILERFSAQQFPDLHSELNLSSLELGDSALYFCASSVIEGSPLHFGNGTRLTVT.

This chain joins TRBV13 and TRBJ2-3, with unresolved D. Germline loops: CDR1 PRHDT, CDR2 FYEKMQ (reference sequence). There are 16 residues in the CDR3. Trimming took 4 bases from V and 0 from J, leaving 14 bases between them. The CDR3 DNA reads as TGTGCCAGCAGCTCCCCCCCTCCGTCTAGCACAGATACGCAGTATTTT. It translates to CASSSPPPSSTDTQYF.

V usage is TRBV5-4 and J usage is TRBJ2-3; D may match TRBD1 or TRBD2 (5 bases each). CDR3 size: 16 residues. Trimming shortened V by 1 base and J by 0 bases, and 12 bases separated the two germline ends. Germline lookup yields CDR1 SGHNT and CDR2 YYREEE (reference sequence). CDR3 in amino acids: CASSLWGIASTDTQYF. The CDR3 bases are TGTGCCAGCAGCTTGTGGGGGATTGCTAGCACAGATACGCAGTATTTT. The variable domain in full, with the rest retrieved from reference TRBV5-4 and TRBJ2-3, is ETGVTQSPTHLIKTRGQQVTLRCSSQSGHNTVSWYQQALGQGPQFIFQYYREEENGRGNFPPRFSGLQFPNYSSELNVNALELDDSALYLCASSLWGIASTDTQYFGPGTRLTVL.

V gene TRBV24-1 combines with J gene TRBJ2-2; maybe TRBD1 (6 bases). Trimming stripped 6 bases from V and 5 bases from J, with 18 bases between. CDR3 size: 16 residues. Per the germline V gene, CDR1 is KGHDR and CDR2 is SFDVKD. The CDR3 reads CATSSGLGARTGELFF. CDR3 nucleotide sequence: TGTGCCACCAGTTCCGGGCTGGGGGCGAGAACCGGGGAGCTGTTTTTT.

The genes are TRBV5-4 and TRBJ1-2, with a weak D call TRBD1 (5 bases). Germline CDR1 SGHNT, CDR2 YYREEE (reference sequence). The CDR3 contains 15 residues. With 0 bases removed from V and 7 bases from J, the gap between germline ends came to 16 bases. CDR3 sequence reads: CASSLAGFQGAGYTF. The DNA for the CDR3 is TGTGCCAGCAGCTTGGCGGGGTTCCAGGGAGCTGGCTACACCTTC.

This clone was observed once. CDR3 nucleotides: TGTGCCAGCACCCCGATACAGGGAGACGACTATCTGTTTTTT. Amino acids: CASTPIQGDDYLFF. This chain connects TRBV6-5 to TRBJ1-4, with a possible D match to TRBD1 (6 bases). Trimming pared 7 bases from V and 14 bases from J, leaving 23 bases between. The CDR3 totals 14 residues. CDR1 is MNHEY, CDR2 SVGAGI, per germline.